The 17 T cell receptor beta chains presented below share a single source sample, sequenced in a study of cytomegalovirus exposure and HLA in healthy donors. It was with 60 Vbeta and 13 Jbeta primers that the PCR ran. Libraries were prepared by immunoSEQ multiplex PCR; TCRdb keeps only in-frame clonotypes and omits some of them. The data contain 100,000 or so clones, more than 65% of them singletons. Sequenced input: PBMCs. These receptors came from a woman aged 45-60 years in good health and CMV-seropositive.

The chain links TRBV29-1 to TRBJ2-3; TRBD1 is a possible D gene (6 bases). V lost 6 bases and J lost 4, with 11 bases in between. CDR1 and CDR2 (germline): SQVTM, ANQGSEA. This CDR3 is built from 12 residues. The CDR3 protein is CSVLGGSDTQYF. CDR3 nucleotides: TGCAGCGTCTTAGGGGGTTCAGATACGCAGTATTTT.

The chain carries TRBV10-3 and TRBJ2-3; TRBD2 matches at 15 bases. CDR1 and CDR2 from the germline V gene are ENHRY and SYGVKD. The CDR3 contains 18 residues. Germline trimming cut 6 bases from V and 0 bases from J; bases unmatched to any gene: 7. The CDR3 loop reads CAISGLAGGRTSTDTQYF. The CDR3 region has the DNA TGTGCCATCAGCGGACTAGCGGGAGGGAGAACTAGCACAGATACGCAGTATTTT.

The chain links TRBV6-1 to TRBJ2-3; D is ambiguous. This CDR3 spans 14 amino acids. The V end lost 3 bases, the J end lost 6 bases, and 13 bases lay between the germline ends. Germline assignment: CDR1 MNHNS and CDR2 SASEGT. The CDR3 reads CASSDQAPPDTQYF. CDR3 nucleotide sequence: TGTGCCAGCAGTGACCAGGCCCCTCCGGATACGCAGTATTTT.

The gene calls are TRBV2 and TRBJ2-5, with a tentative D call TRBD2 (6 bases). Trimming cost V 6 bases and J 5 bases, with 10 bases left between them. Germline-derived CDR1 and CDR2 are SNHLY and FYNNEI. The CDR3 is 12 amino acids. The CDR3 coding sequence is TGTGCCAGCAGGGGGGGAATGGAGACCCAGTACTTC. This gives the protein CASRGGMETQYF.

The genes are TRBV18 and TRBJ2-5, with TRBD2 identical over 10 bases. TRBJ2-7 explains the end of the DNA better; the J call may be wrong. CDR3 length: 14 residues. Per germline, CDR1 KGHSH and CDR2 LQKENI. This CDR3 reads CASSPPGTSDEQYF. The DNA for the CDR3 is TGTGCCAGCTCACCTCCCGGGACTAGCGACGAGCAGTACTTC.

This chain links TRBV6-5 with TRBJ1-1, with 7 bases identical to TRBD1. There are 15 residues in the CDR3. CDR1 and CDR2 from the germline V gene are MNHEY and SVGAGI. V was clipped by 2 bases and J by 8 bases; unmatched bases: 11. CDR3 amino acids: CASSYPDRSGEEAFF. For the CDR3, the DNA is TGTGCCAGCAGTTACCCGGACAGGTCCGGGGAGGAAGCTTTCTTT.

The CDR3 sequence is CASSISSGGLGWDEQFF. DNA of the CDR3: TGTGCCAGTAGTATATCTAGCGGGGGCCTCGGATGGGATGAGCAGTTCTTC. The rearrangement links TRBV19 to TRBJ2-1, with 10 bases identical to TRBD2. Trimming took 2 bases from V and 8 from J; bases not matched to a gene: 12. The germline V gene has CDR1 LNHDA and CDR2 SQIVND (reference sequence). The CDR3 totals 17 residues. Supplemented by reference TRBV19 and TRBJ2-1, the full variable domain reads DGGITQSPKYLFRKEGQNVTLSCEQNLNHDAMYWYRQDPGQGLRLIYYSQIVNDFQKGDIAEGYSVSREKKESFPLTVTSAQKNPTAFYLCASSISSGGLGWDEQFFGPGTRLTVL.

The chain has TRBV27 and TRBJ1-2; TRBD1 is a possible D gene (6 bases). Per germline, CDR1 MNHEY and CDR2 SMNVEV (reference sequence). The CDR3 covers 13 residues. The germline V and J ends were trimmed by 2 bases and 7 bases, with 11 bases remaining between them. DNA for the CDR3: TGTGCCAGCAGTTTAGGGGGCGACGGTGGCTACACCTTC. Residues: CASSLGGDGGYTF.

The J gene is TRBJ2-4, the V gene TRBV30; D is perhaps TRBD2 (6 bases). Germline V CDR1 and CDR2: GTSNPN, SVGIG (reference sequence). Trimming stripped 5 bases from V and 5 bases from J, with 13 bases between. The CDR3 length is 13 residues. Written as DNA, the CDR3 is TGTGCCTGGGAAAAGGAGGGACAAAACATTCAGTACTTC. Its protein is CAWEKEGQNIQYF.

V gene TRBV11-2 combines with J gene TRBJ2-2; TRBD1 is a possible D gene (6 bases). Germline-derived CDR1 and CDR2 are SGHAT and FQNNGV. This CDR3 spans 16 amino acids. Trimming took 2 bases from V and 3 from J, leaving 13 bases between them. CDR3 amino acids: CASSLFTGLDTGELFF. The CDR3 bases are TGTGCCAGCAGCTTATTTACAGGGCTAGACACCGGGGAGCTGTTTTTT.

The rearrangement uses TRBV10-3 and TRBJ1-2; D gene uncertain. CDR3 length: 14 residues. V shed 4 bases and J shed 4 bases, with 13 bases lying between them. CDR1 and CDR2 from the germline V gene are ENHRY and SYGVKD. The CDR3 protein is CAISGSGTLYGYTF. CDR3 DNA: TGTGCCATCAGTGGTTCGGGAACACTCTATGGCTACACCTTC.

The rearrangement joins TRBV30 to TRBJ1-3; D uncertain. This CDR3 spans 16 amino acids. Germline values: CDR1 GTSNPN, CDR2 SVGIG (reference sequence). V shed 4 bases and J shed 0 bases, with 16 bases lying between them. The CDR3 DNA follows: TGTGCCTGGACCGACGGCGGCGCCGTCTCTGGAAACACCATATATTTT. This sequence encodes CAWTDGGAVSGNTIYF.

The CDR3 sequence is CAWSTGDLSEQYF. CDR3 sequence (DNA): TGTGCCTGGAGTACAGGGGATTTGAGCGAGCAGTACTTC. The chain links TRBV30 to TRBJ2-7, with 7 bases lining up with TRBD1. The V and J ends lost 2 bases and 6 bases, in that order; junction bases with no gene match: 7. Germline CDR1 GTSNPN, CDR2 SVGIG (reference sequence). The CDR3 is made up of 13 amino acids.

V and J are TRBV27 and TRBJ1-2; no clear D. Trimming removed 4 bases at V and 8 bases at J, with 14 bases between. Germline V gives CDR1 MNHEY, CDR2 SMNVEV (reference sequence). CDR3 length: 13 residues. Here the CDR3 reads CASSSSQAGGYTF. The CDR3, as DNA: TGTGCCAGCAGTTCGAGTCAGGCGGGCGGCTACACCTTC.

The rearrangement links TRBV2 to TRBJ2-3, with 10 bases identical to TRBD2. The CDR3 totals 14 residues. The V segment lost 8 bases and the J segment 6 bases; nucleotides outside the gene matches: 8. Germline CDR1 reads SNHLY; CDR2 reads FYNNEI. This chain's CDR3 is CASSGLADGDTQYF. CDR3 DNA: TGTGCCAGCTCAGGACTAGCGGATGGGGATACGCAGTATTTT.

V usage is TRBV6-5 and J usage is TRBJ1-2; TRBD1 might be the D (5 bases). The length of the CDR3 is 14 residues. CDR1 and CDR2 from the germline V gene are MNHEY and SVGAGI. Trimming left V 5 bases short and J 3 bases short, with 13 bases between. This CDR3 is CASSEGASDYGYTF. The CDR3 DNA is TGTGCCAGCAGTGAAGGGGCTTCGGACTATGGCTACACCTTC.

The chain combines TRBV19 with TRBJ1-2; D may be TRBD1 (6 bases). The CDR3 spans 14 residues. V lost 6 bases and J 6 bases, leaving 17 bases between the germline ends. Germline V gene sequence: CDR1 LNHDA, CDR2 SQIVND (reference sequence). The CDR3 reads CASSPRREGDGYTF. The CDR3 bases are TGTGCCAGTAGCCCCCGGAGGGAGGGGGATGGCTACACCTTC.